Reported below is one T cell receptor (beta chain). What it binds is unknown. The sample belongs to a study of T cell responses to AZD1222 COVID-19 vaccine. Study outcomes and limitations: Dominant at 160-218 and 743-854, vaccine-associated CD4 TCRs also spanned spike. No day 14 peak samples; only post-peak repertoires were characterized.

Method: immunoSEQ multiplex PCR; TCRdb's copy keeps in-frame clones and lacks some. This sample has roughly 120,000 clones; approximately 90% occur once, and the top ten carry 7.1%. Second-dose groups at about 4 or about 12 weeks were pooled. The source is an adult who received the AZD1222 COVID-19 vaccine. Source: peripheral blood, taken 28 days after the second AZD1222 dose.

This chain's CDR3 is CASSLVGDQPQHF. CDR3 bases: TGTGCCAGCAGCTTAGTAGGGGATCAGCCCCAGCATTTT. The chain combines TRBV7-8 with TRBJ1-5, with TRBD1 as a possible D gene (5 bases). There are 13 residues in the CDR3. Germline values: CDR1 SGHVS, CDR2 FQNEAQ. Trimming pared 1 base from V and 5 bases from J, leaving 6 bases between. The full variable domain, completed using reference TRBV7-8 and TRBJ1-5, is GAGVSQSPRYKVAKRGQDVALRCDPISGHVSLFWYQQALGQGPEFLTYFQNEAQLDKSGLPSDRFFAERPEGSVSTLKIQRTQQEDSAVYLCASSLVGDQPQHFGDGTRLSIL.